This record concerns one T cell receptor (beta chain) sequence. Antigen specificity is unknown. Germline CDR1 reads MNHEY; CDR2 reads SVGAGI. V was clipped by 3 bases and J by 1 base, with 10 bases between them. This CDR3 has 15 amino acids. The record originates from a study of cytomegalovirus exposure and HLA in healthy donors. TCRdb's table, derived via immunoSEQ multiplex PCR, lists solely in-frame clones and lacks some. The sample carries approximately 62,000 clones, roughly nine tenths recorded once. Whole-study findings and limits: Most observed TCR sequences were rare, whereas some public TCRs were detected in many donors.

Sequenced input: PBMCs. This sequence joins TRBV6-5 and TRBJ2-1, with D perhaps matching TRBD2 (5 bases). The sequence came from a woman aged 18-35 years in good health and CMV-seronegative. CDR3 residues: CASSYASGSYNEQFF. CDR3 nucleotides: TGTGCCAGCAGTTATGCGAGCGGATCCTACAATGAGCAGTTCTTC.